A single sample gave rise to the 14 T cell receptor beta chains below, sequenced in a study of blood T cell repertoires in COVID-19. TCRdb's table, derived via immunoSEQ multiplex PCR, lists solely in-frame clones and lacks some. Altogether about 400,000 clones are present, 70% to 90% being singletons, with the ten largest covering 1% to 1.5%. Sequencing was done on a sample of peripheral blood. Source of these receptors: a man aged 35 to 55 with acute or convalescent COVID-19.

V usage is TRBV5-1 and J usage is TRBJ2-2; weak D call: TRBD2 (7 bases). The CDR3 is made up of 17 amino acids. From germline, CDR1 is SGHRS and CDR2 YFSETQ. Trimming took off 2 bases at V and 0 bases at J, with 14 bases between the two ends. This CDR3 reads CASSLVGGDTNTGELFF. The CDR3 DNA reads TGCGCCAGCAGCTTAGTGGGAGGGGACACGAACACCGGGGAGCTGTTTTTT.

This rearrangement joins TRBV27 to TRBJ2-1; D might be TRBD2 (6 bases). Germline CDR1 MNHEY, CDR2 SMNVEV (reference sequence). Trimming pared 6 bases from V and 0 bases from J, leaving 15 bases between. The CDR3 totals 16 residues. The CDR3 here is CASSLRRGSSYNEQFF. The CDR3 DNA follows: TGTGCCAGCAGCCTTAGGAGGGGAAGCTCCTACAATGAGCAGTTCTTC.

The chain is built from TRBV4-3 and TRBJ2-2, with D uncertain. V dropped 0 bases and J dropped 4 bases, with 12 bases sitting between them. CDR1 and CDR2 from the germline V gene are LGHNA and YSLEER. This CDR3 has 16 amino acids. The DNA for the CDR3 is TGCGCCAGCAGCCAAGAACGGCTAGTACGCACCGGGGAGCTGTTTTTT. Its protein product is CASSQERLVRTGELFF.

The rearrangement links TRBV4-1 to TRBJ2-1; a possible D gene is TRBD2 (5 bases). The CDR3 length is 14 residues. The germline gives CDR1 MGHRA, CDR2 YSYEKL. V lost 2 bases and J 4 bases, leaving 9 bases between the germline ends. The CDR3 DNA is TGCGCCAGCAGCCAACCAACGGGGTACAATGAGCAGTTCTTC. This codes for CASSQPTGYNEQFF.

The chain combines TRBV7-9 with TRBJ1-6; 9 bases are a match to TRBD1. V was clipped by 4 bases and J by 10 bases; unmatched bases: 5. Germline loops: CDR1 SEHNR, CDR2 FQNEAQ (reference sequence). This CDR3 region has 14 residues. The CDR3 DNA is TGTGCCAGCAGCTCAGGGACAGGGAAATCACCCCTCCACTTT. It codes for CASSSGTGKSPLHF.

The rearrangement uses TRBV3-1 (or the pseudogene TRBV3-2) and TRBJ1-6; D unresolved. V dropped 2 bases and J dropped 7 bases, with 12 bases sitting between them. The CDR3 totals 15 residues. Germline V gene data show CDR1 as LGHDT and CDR2 as YNNKEL (reference sequence). This CDR3 reads CASSQSRGRNSPLHF. In nucleotides, the CDR3 is TGTGCCAGCAGCCAAAGTCGGGGAAGGAATTCACCCCTCCACTTT.

The chain employs TRBV6-6 and TRBJ2-5, with TRBD1 matching over 7 bases. V dropped 5 bases and J dropped 11; count of bases not matched to a gene: 26. CDR1 is MNHNY and CDR2 is SVGAGI in the germline V gene (reference sequence). There are 18 residues in the CDR3. CDR3 in DNA: TGTGCCAGCAGTCGAGGGACAGCACGCCTCGTCGGGGTCGAACGACAGTACTTC. Its translation: CASSRGTARLVGVERQYF.

By frequency in the sample, this clone is medium-sized. The genes are TRBV18 and TRBJ2-5; a weak D match, TRBD2 (5 bases). V was trimmed by 4 bases and J by 5 bases, leaving 11 bases between them. This CDR3 is 13 amino acids long. Germline CDR1 is KGHSH and CDR2 is LQKENI. This CDR3 is CASSRAGGETQYF. The CDR3 nucleotides are TGTGCCAGCTCACGCGCGGGCGGGGAGACCCAGTACTTC.

V is TRBV7-2 and J is TRBJ2-2; a possible D gene is TRBD1 (6 bases). Looked up from germline, CDR1 is SGHTA and CDR2 is FQGNSA. This CDR3 is built from 15 residues. V lost 3 bases and J 1 base, leaving 9 bases between the germline ends. CDR3 amino acids: CASSFLGGNTGELFF. As DNA, the CDR3 is TGTGCCAGCAGCTTCTTAGGGGGGAACACCGGGGAGCTGTTTTTT. Full variable domain (missing parts from reference TRBV7-2 and TRBJ2-2): GAGVSQSPSNKVTEKGKDVELRCDPISGHTALYWYRQSLGQGLEFLIYFQGNSAPDKSGLPSDRFSAERTGGSVSTLTIQRTQQEDSAVYLCASSFLGGNTGELFFGEGSRLTVL.

V usage is TRBV7-2 and J usage is TRBJ2-1, with 8 positions matching TRBD2. Germline CDR1 and CDR2: SGHTA and FQGNSA. V shed 1 base and J 0 bases; nucleotides not matched to a gene: 11. The CDR3 runs 19 residues. The CDR3 here is CASSLVGLAGASSYNEQFF. The CDR3 bases are TGTGCCAGCAGCTTAGTAGGTCTAGCGGGCGCAAGCTCCTACAATGAGCAGTTCTTC. Using reference TRBV7-2 and TRBJ2-1 for the parts outside the CDR3, the full variable domain is GAGVSQSPSNKVTEKGKDVELRCDPISGHTALYWYRQSLGQGLEFLIYFQGNSAPDKSGLPSDRFSAERTGGSVSTLTIQRTQQEDSAVYLCASSLVGLAGASSYNEQFFGPGTRLTVL.

The genes are TRBV3-1 (or the pseudogene TRBV3-2) and TRBJ2-1; 7 bases line up with TRBD2. The CDR3 has 18 residues. Germline V gene sequence: CDR1 LGHDT, CDR2 YNNKEL (reference sequence). V trimming: 0 bases; J trimming: 4 bases; junction bases outside the gene matches: 12. Written as DNA, the CDR3 is TGTGCCAGCAGCCAAGATAGAAGGCGGGAGAGCCCTTACAATGAGCAGTTCTTC. Translation: CASSQDRRRESPYNEQFF.

The V gene is TRBV18, the J gene TRBJ1-2; D not resolved. The germline gives CDR1 KGHSH, CDR2 LQKENI. Trimming took off 8 bases at V and 2 bases at J, with 18 bases between the two ends. CDR3 length: 15 residues. This chain's CDR3 is CASPRMVESNYGYTF. The CDR3 nucleotides read TGTGCCAGCCCGCGCATGGTAGAATCCAACTATGGCTACACCTTC.

The rearrangement links TRBV15 to TRBJ2-2; possibly TRBD1 for D (6 bases). The V and J ends lost 4 bases and 4 bases respectively, with 16 bases between them. Per the germline V gene, CDR1 is LNHNV and CDR2 is YYDKDF (reference sequence). CDR3 length: 16 amino acids. Here the CDR3 DNA reads TGTGCCACCAGCACAGCAGGGGCGCTGGGCACCGGGGAGCTGTTTTTT. This translates into CATSTAGALGTGELFF.

The CDR3, as DNA: TGTGCCAGCAGTCTCCAACAGGGGGGGGAGACCCAGTACTTC. Translation: CASSLQQGGETQYF. The J gene is TRBJ2-5, the V gene TRBV2; tentative D call: TRBD1 (8 bases). CDR1 is SNHLY and CDR2 is FYNNEI in the germline V gene. The CDR3 is 14 residues long. V was shortened by 5 bases and J by 5 bases, with 15 bases between the two germline ends.